The present TCR beta chain was sequenced within a study of metastatic and nonmetastatic thyroid tumors. Study-level information: Malignant thyroid and benign thyroid patients provided blood and tumor or nodule tissue whose repertoires were compared. Study-level results: Benign nodules reportedly had significantly lower TCR beta diversity than malignant thyroid tumors in blood and tumor.

Deletions cut 4 bases from V and 4 bases from J, with 17 bases between. CDR1 is MGHRA and CDR2 is YSYEKL in the germline V gene. The CDR3 runs 15 residues. This clone is labeled as medium-sized (0.01 to 0.1%). What it binds is unknown. As originally analysed: The study's classifier, a distant-metastasis tool for papillary thyroid cancer, was built using CDR3 differences across clinicopathological groups. TCRdb re-called clones from the PCR reads using MiXCR. These V and J calls are TCRdb output, not the study's own analysis. This sample has some 26,000 clones; roughly 24% occur once, and the top ten carry around 19%. Thyroid surgery was preceded by no treatment in any patient.

This rearrangement joins TRBV4-1 to TRBJ2-7, with D possibly TRBD1 on 6 matching bases. The sequence was obtained from a male donor with papillary thyroid cancer or a benign thyroid nodule (not recorded which). Some clones in this sample may be carry-over from other donors' samples. The specimen was blood. For the CDR3, the DNA is TGCGCCAGCAGCCGGGGGCCTGGGGTGGATTACGAGCAGTACTTC. Protein sequence: CASSRGPGVDYEQYF.